A single sample gave rise to the 2 T cell receptor beta chains below, sequenced in a study of human T cells and chemical hapten exposure. TCRdb reprocessed the RACE reads with MiXCR, giving one entry per CDR3 protein. This sample yields approximately 160,000 distinct CDR3 sequences, of which roughly 26% are seen a single time; roughly 2% belongs to the top ten. Time point defined: patch test 3, about 24 weeks after DPC sensitization. Treatment described: therapeutic diphenylcyclopropenone sensitization with weekly scalp DPC. Sample: whole blood, taken in connection with sensitization to the hapten diphenylcyclopropenone (DPC). The receptor source for this set is a woman aged 18-35 years with alopecia areata. Some clones in this sample may be carry-over from other donors' samples.

This chain joins TRBV4-3 and TRBJ2-1, with 11 nucleotides matching TRBD2. This CDR3 is built from 16 residues. Germline V gene lookup returns CDR1 LGHNA and CDR2 YSLEER. The V and J ends lost 4 bases and 6 bases, in that order; junction bases with no gene match: 8. CDR3 in amino acids: CASSRVLAGGLNEQFF. In DNA, the CDR3 is TGCGCCAGCAGCCGGGTCCTAGCGGGGGGCCTCAATGAGCAGTTCTTC.

A few counts support this clonotype. The chain links TRBV20-1 to TRBJ2-2; the D gene is possibly TRBD2 (6 bases). V was cut by 6 bases and J by 4 bases, with 15 bases left in between. The germline CDR1 and CDR2 sequences are DFQATT and SNEGSKA (reference sequence). The CDR3 totals 14 residues. The CDR3 here is CSANRGWGTGELFF. The CDR3 DNA reads as TGCAGTGCAAATCGGGGGTGGGGCACCGGGGAGCTGTTTTTT.